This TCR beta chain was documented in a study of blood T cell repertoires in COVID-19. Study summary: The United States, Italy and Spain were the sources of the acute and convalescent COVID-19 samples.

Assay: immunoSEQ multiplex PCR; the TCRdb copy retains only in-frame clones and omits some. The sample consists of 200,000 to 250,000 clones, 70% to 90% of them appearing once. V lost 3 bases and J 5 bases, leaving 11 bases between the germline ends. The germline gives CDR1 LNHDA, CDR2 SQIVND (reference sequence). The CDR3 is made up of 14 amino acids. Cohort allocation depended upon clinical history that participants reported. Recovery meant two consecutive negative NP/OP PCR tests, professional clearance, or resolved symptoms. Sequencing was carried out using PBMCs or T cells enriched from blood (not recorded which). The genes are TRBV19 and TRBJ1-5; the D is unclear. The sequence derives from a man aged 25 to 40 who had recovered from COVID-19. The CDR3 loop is CASSILGQDQPQHF. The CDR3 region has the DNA TGTGCCAGTAGTATTCTGGGCCAAGATCAGCCCCAGCATTTT.